This TCR beta chain was recovered during a study of T-cell reconstitution after alpha-beta-depleted transplantation in children (dated by TCRdb to about 2016). The study in broad terms: Using TCR repertoire profiling, the study followed T-cell immune reconstitution in a quantitative way in children after TCRalphabeta/CD19-depleted allogeneic hematopoietic cell transplantation. Study-level results and caveats: In some patients, the high TCRbeta diversity seen at day 60 was put down to recipient T cells and intrathymic progenitors that had survived conditioning. Over subsequent months, a decline in hyperexpanded clone frequencies was noted, and after one year, T-cell counts and TCRbeta diversity were mostly ascribed to newly produced T cells. About two months after transplant, the apparently early recovery of alphabetaT-cell counts reportedly depended on just several hundred clones that had expanded rapidly and came from non-depleted graft cells.

V is cut by 1 base and J by 2 bases, and the space between the germline ends is 9 bases. The CDR3 spans 14 residues, from the cysteine through the phenylalanine. Only the CDR3 region is kept as DNA, spanning 42 bases read in frame from base 1. Sequences MDHEN (CDR1) and SYDVKM (CDR2) are obtained from the germline V gene. The library was generated by PCR. The sample was run on an Illumina HiSeq 2500. TCR libraries were prepared with molecular barcoding, using unique molecular identifiers to normalize TCRbeta repertoire quantification. TCRdb reanalyzed the raw reads on its own, using fastp at Q25 for trimming and MiXCR for clone calling, and kept in-frame beta chains. Each entry is one CDR3 protein sequence, shown with its most common DNA and genes. The sample data list 700,000 to 950,000 distinct CDR3 sequences, and roughly 15% of these were observed just once. Approximately 5% of the sample rests with the top ten.

Read against the paper, the sample's treatment or condition label means: allogeneic hematopoietic cell transplantation with graft depleted of TCRalphabeta T cells and CD19 B cells. The children who served as transplant recipients had been given grafts of TCRalphabeta/CD19-depleted allogeneic hematopoietic cells. This clonotype turned up a few times. What antigen it recognizes has not been identified. No base quality values were provided; no much bigger clone lies one nucleotide off. Here the chain combines TRBV28 and TRBJ2-7; tentative D gene TRBD2, with 6 bases matching. The receptor comes from a male patient younger than 18 who had a stem cell transplant for acute lymphoblastic leukemia, so the T cells may come from the graft donor. Source: PBMCs, mostly from graft donor cells, taken 360 days after TCRalphabeta/CD19-depleted stem cell transplant. CDR3 reads: CASSLSGGTYEQYF. The nucleotide sequence is given as TGTGCCAGCAGTTTATCGGGCGGGACCTACGAGCAGTACTTC.